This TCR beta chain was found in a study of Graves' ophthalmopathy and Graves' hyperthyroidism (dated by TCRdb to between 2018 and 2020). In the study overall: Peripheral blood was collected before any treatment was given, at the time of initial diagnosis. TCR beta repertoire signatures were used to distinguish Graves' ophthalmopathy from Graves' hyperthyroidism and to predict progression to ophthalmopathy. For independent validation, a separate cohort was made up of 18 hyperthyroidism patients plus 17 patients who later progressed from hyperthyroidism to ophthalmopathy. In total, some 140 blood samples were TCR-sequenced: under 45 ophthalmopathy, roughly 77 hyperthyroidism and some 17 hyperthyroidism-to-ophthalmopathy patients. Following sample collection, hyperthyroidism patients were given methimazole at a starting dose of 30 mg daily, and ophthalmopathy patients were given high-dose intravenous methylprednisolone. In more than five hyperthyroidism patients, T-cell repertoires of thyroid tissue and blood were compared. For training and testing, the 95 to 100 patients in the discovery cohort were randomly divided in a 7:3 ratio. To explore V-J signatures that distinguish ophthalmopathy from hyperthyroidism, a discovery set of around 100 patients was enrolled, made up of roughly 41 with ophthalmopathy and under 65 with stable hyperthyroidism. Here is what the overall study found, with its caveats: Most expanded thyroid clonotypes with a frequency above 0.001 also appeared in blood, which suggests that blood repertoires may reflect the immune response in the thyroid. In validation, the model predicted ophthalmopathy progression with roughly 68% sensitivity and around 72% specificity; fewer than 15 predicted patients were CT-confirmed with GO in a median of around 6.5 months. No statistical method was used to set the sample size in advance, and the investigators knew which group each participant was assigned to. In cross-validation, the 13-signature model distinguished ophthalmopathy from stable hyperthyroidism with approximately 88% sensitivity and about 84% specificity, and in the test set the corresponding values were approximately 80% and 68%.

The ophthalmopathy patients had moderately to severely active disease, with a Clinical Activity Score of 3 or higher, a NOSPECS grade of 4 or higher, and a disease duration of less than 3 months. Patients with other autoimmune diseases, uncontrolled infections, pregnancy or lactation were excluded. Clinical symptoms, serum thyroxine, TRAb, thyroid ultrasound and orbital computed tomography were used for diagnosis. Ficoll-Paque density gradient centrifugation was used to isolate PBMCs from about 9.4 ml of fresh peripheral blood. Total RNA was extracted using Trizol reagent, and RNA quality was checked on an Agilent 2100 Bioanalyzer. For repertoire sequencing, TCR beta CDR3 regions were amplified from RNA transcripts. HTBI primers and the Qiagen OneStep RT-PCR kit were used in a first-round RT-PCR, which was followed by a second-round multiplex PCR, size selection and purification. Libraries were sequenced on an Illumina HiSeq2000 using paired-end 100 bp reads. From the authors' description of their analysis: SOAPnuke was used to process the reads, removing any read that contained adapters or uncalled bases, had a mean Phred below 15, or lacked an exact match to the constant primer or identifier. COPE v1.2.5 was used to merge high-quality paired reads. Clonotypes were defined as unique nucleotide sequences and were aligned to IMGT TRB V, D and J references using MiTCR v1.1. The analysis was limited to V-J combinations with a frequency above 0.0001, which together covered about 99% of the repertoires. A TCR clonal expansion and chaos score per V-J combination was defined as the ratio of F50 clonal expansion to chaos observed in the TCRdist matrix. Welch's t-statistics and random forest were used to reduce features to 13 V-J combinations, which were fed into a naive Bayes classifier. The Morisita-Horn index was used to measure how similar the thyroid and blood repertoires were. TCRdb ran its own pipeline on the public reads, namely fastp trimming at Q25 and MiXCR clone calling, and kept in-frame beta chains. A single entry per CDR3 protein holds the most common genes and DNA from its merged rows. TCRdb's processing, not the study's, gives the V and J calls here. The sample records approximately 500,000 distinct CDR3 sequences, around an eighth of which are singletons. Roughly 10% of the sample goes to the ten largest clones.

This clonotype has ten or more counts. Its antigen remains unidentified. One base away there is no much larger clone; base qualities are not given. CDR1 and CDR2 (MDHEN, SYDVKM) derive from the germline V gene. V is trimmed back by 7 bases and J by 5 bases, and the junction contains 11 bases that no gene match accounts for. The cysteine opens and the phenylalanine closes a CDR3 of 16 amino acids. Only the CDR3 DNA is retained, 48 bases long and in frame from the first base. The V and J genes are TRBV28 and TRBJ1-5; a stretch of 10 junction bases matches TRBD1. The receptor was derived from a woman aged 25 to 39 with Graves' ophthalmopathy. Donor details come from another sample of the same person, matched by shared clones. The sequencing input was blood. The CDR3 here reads CASTPRGTGEYQPQHF. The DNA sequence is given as TGTGCCAGCACCCCTCGTGGGACAGGGGAATATCAGCCCCAGCATTTT.